This T cell receptor beta chain originates from a study of cytomegalovirus exposure and HLA in healthy donors. Findings and caveats of the study: The study reported that TCR beta sequences accurately predicted HLA-A and HLA-B alleles in most subjects.

The PCR made use of 60 Vbeta and 13 Jbeta primers. Sequencing was performed with immunoSEQ multiplex PCR; in TCRdb, only in-frame clones are kept and a portion is missing. The data contain about 150,000 clones, 65% to 75% of them singletons. The table lists this clone with a few counts. Its antigen is undetermined. V was clipped by 5 bases and J by 5 bases; unmatched bases: 7. This CDR3 contains 14 residues. The V gene's germline CDR1 is SGHVS and CDR2 FQNEAQ. The receptor was isolated from a man aged 25 to 45 in good health and CMV-seronegative. Sequences were obtained from PBMCs. The V gene is TRBV7-8, the J gene TRBJ2-5; the match to TRBD1 covers 8 bases. In nucleotides, the CDR3 is TGTGCCAGCAGCCTAAGGACAGGGATGGAGACCCAGTACTTC. Its translation: CASSLRTGMETQYF.